Given below is one T cell receptor beta chain in context. This clone was recorded a few times. Which antigen it targets is not known. Qualities for individual bases were not recorded, and no much larger clone is one base off. This entry comes from a study of Ad26.COV2.S vaccination and SARS-CoV-2 variants (dated by TCRdb to the early 2020s). In terms of the full investigation: Vaccine-arm donors were drawn from COV1001, a multicentre, randomized, double-blind, placebo-controlled phase I-IIa trial of Ad26.COV2.S in healthy adults. Dosing of Ad26.COV2.S was intramuscular, at either 5x10^10 or 1x10^11 viral particles, delivered as one shot or as two shots spaced 56 days apart. TCRbeta repertoire sequencing was used to assess the specificity and breadth of SARS-CoV-2-reactive T cell receptors after Ad26.COV2.S vaccination. The TCR-sequenced set comprised around 32 samples: some 20 Ad26.COV2.S vaccine recipients, 5 placebo recipients and 8 SARS-CoV-2 convalescent individuals. Trial participants were randomized into five groups of five, in which low-dose or high-dose Ad26.COV2.S was given once or twice, or placebo was given on both occasions. Throughout the experiments and outcome assessment, investigators stayed blinded to trial group allocation. Points the paper makes about the study in general: Substantial breadth of spike-specific CD8+ and CD4+ T cell responses was reported after vaccination. According to the authors, total T cell responses may have been underestimated by the TCR breadth and depth analyses. Non-spike TCR breadth was comparable between vaccine and placebo recipients, consistent with the vaccine containing only spike. Higher spike-specific TCR breadth was observed in Ad26.COV2.S recipients than in placebo recipients (P = 0.0014). Comparing responses between vaccine doses or regimens was not something the study was powered to do.

Its CDR3 holds 12 amino acids, cysteine through phenylalanine. CDR3 DNA only is kept here, 36 bases in frame from base 1. The V end loses 6 bases and the J end loses 1 base, and a stretch of 6 bases separates them. The immunoSEQ Assay was used to sequence TCRbeta CDR3 regions. After extraction, genomic DNA underwent amplification by bias-controlled multiplex PCR, followed by high-throughput sequencing. As for the original processing: Collapsing and filtering of sequences were performed to quantify the absolute abundance of each unique TCRbeta CDR3 region. T cell fraction was estimated by normalizing TCRbeta template counts to usable DNA, with usable DNA measured through amplification of reference genes found in all nucleated cells. Repertoire TCRs were annotated as SARS-CoV-2-specific by exact matching of V gene, CDR3 amino acid sequence and J gene to a known reactive TCR set. The reference SARS-CoV-2 TCR set was obtained from MIRA and was filtered for enrichment in COVID-19-positive ImmuneCODE repertoires, whereby public or cross-reactive TCRs were removed. Using the MIRA antigens, annotated TCRs were further analysed by specific ORF or by position within an ORF. Breadth was defined as annotated unique rearrangements over total unique productive rearrangements; depth was the summed frequency of those rearrangements. Group comparisons of TCR breadth used two-sided Wilcoxon rank-sum tests. TCRdb provides this immuneACCESS table in a form limited to in-frame rearrangements. Some clones are lacking; in checked studies, under half of them reflect an unresolved V gene, and why the rest are absent is not known. V and J calls and clone size come straight from that table; D and trimming were deduced from the DNA. The sample records roughly 380,000 clones, about nine tenths of which are singletons. The ten top clones hold around 3.6% of the sample.

The label giving this sample's treatment or condition can be read as: roughly 19 received Ad26.COV2.S at low or high dose, single or two shots; 5 received placebo; per-sample allocation not given. For vaccine and placebo recipients, repertoires were sequenced using samples collected on day 63 after the first injection. In Cohort 1b, roughly 26 adults aged 18-55 years were enrolled at a single site in Boston, USA, between 29 July and 7 August 2020. Ad26.COV2.S was a replication-incompetent adenovirus type 26 vector that expressed a prefusion-stabilized SARS-CoV-2 spike protein derived from the original Wuhan strain.

The sequences come from peripheral blood, collected in a trial of Ad26.COV2.S vaccine versus placebo. The chain joins TRBV12-3 or TRBV12-4 to TRBJ1-2, with no D gene named confidently. This TCR came from a person aged 18-65 years who received the Ad26.COV2.S COVID-19 vaccine or a placebo. The CDR3 reads as follows: CASSQLNYGYTF. The DNA is as follows: TGTGCCAGCAGCCAGCTTAACTATGGCTACACCTTC.